This T cell receptor (beta chain) was sequenced during a study of blood T cell repertoires in COVID-19. Study-level background: T cells, B-cell-depleted T cells, or PBMCs provided the cDNA or gDNA that served as material.

Generated by immunoSEQ multiplex PCR, the TCRdb table keeps only in-frame clones and is missing some. The sample contains more than 100,000 clones, approximately 88% of which appear only once. Trimming took off 0 bases at V and 0 bases at J, with 9 bases between the two ends. In germline, CDR1 is MNHNS, CDR2 SASEGT. The CDR3 sequence is 16 residues long. J is TRBJ1-3 and V is TRBV6-1, with a weak D call TRBD1 (5 bases). Sequencing was carried out using peripheral blood. This sequence was found in a woman in her fifties or sixties with acute or convalescent COVID-19. The CDR3 reads CASSEAFRVSGNTIYF. The CDR3, as DNA: TGTGCCAGCAGTGAAGCTTTCAGGGTCTCTGGAAACACCATATATTTT.